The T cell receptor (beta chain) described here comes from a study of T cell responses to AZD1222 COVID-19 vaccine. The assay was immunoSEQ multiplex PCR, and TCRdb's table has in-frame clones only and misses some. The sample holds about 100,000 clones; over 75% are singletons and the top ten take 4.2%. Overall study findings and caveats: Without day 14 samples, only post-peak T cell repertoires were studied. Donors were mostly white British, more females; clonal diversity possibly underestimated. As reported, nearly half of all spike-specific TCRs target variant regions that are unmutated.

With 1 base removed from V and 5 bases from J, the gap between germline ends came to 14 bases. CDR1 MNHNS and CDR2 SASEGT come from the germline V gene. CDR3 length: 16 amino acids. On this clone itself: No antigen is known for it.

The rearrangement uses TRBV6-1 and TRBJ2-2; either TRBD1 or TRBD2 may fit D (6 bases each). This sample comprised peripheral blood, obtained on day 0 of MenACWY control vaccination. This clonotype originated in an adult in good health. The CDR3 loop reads CASSEGWGASTGELFF. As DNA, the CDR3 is TGTGCCAGCAGTGAAGGCTGGGGGGCCTCGACCGGGGAGCTGTTTTTT.